The 26 T cell receptor beta chains given below trace back to one sample, sequenced in a study of T-cell memory formation after mild COVID-19. TCRdb reprocessed the 5' RACE reads via MiXCR and lists one record per CDR3 protein. The repertoire holds a few hundred thousand distinct CDR3 sequences, with roughly a fifth as singletons. The specimen sequenced was PBMCs or a T cell subset sorted from them (not recorded which). Receptors were obtained from a man between 18 and 29 years old who had mild COVID-19 (a few samples of this study predate the infection). Cell type and time point are not known.

This chain links TRBV7-3 with TRBJ2-5; D remains ambiguous. The germline V gene has CDR1 SGHTA and CDR2 FQGTGA. Between the trimmed V and J ends, which lost 2 bases and 4 bases, there was a span of 11 bases. This CDR3 region has 14 residues. In nucleotides, the CDR3 is TGTGCCAGCAGCTTATACGGGTTAGGAGAGACCCAGTACTTC. Its translation: CASSLYGLGETQYF.

This clonotype has more than one count but fewer than ten. J is TRBJ2-7 and V is TRBV12-3 or TRBV12-4, with D perhaps matching TRBD1 or TRBD2 (6 bases each). Trimming removed 0 bases at V and 7 bases at J, with 16 bases between. CDR3 length: 15 residues. The DNA of the CDR3 is TGTGCCAGCAGTTTAGCTACGGGGGCCCCTCGAGAGCAGTACTTC. Translation: CASSLATGAPREQYF.

This clonotype occurred many times. This chain connects TRBV7-3 to TRBJ2-1, with D possibly matching TRBD1 (6 bases). V was clipped by 5 bases and J by 6 bases, with 11 bases between them. Germline assignment: CDR1 SGHTA and CDR2 FQGTGA. The CDR3 has 13 residues. The CDR3 sequence is CASSAQGPNEQFF. The CDR3 coding sequence is TGTGCCAGCAGCGCCCAGGGGCCCAATGAGCAGTTCTTC.

This clonotype was seen more than once but under ten times. The chain's CDR3 is CATSRDPASYEQFF. CDR3 bases: TGTGCCACCAGCAGAGACCCAGCATCATATGAGCAGTTCTTC. The J gene is TRBJ2-1, the V gene TRBV15, with D unresolved. The CDR3 is made up of 14 amino acids. Trimming shortened V by 0 bases and J by 8 bases, and 11 bases separated the two germline ends. Germline CDR1 LNHNV, CDR2 YYDKDF (reference sequence).

This clonotype was recorded many times. V and J are TRBV12-3 or TRBV12-4 and TRBJ2-2, with D uncertain. The CDR3 loop spans 15 amino acids. The germline V and J ends were trimmed by 6 bases and 1 base, with 12 bases remaining between them. The CDR3 here is CASRGSHKNTGELFF. As DNA, the CDR3 is TGTGCCAGCAGGGGATCCCACAAGAACACCGGGGAGCTGTTTTTT.

This clonotype turned up a few times. V usage is TRBV7-2 and J usage is TRBJ2-3; no clear D. V lost 3 bases, J lost 3 bases, and 16 bases lay in between. The germline V gene has CDR1 SGHTA and CDR2 FQGNSA. This CDR3 contains 16 residues. The CDR3 protein is CASSLAGSRPTDTQYF. CDR3 in DNA: TGTGCCAGCAGCTTGGCCGGATCCCGCCCAACAGATACGCAGTATTTT. Filled out from reference TRBV7-2 and TRBJ2-3, the complete variable domain reads GAGVSQSPSNKVTEKGKDVELRCDPISGHTALYWYRQSLGQGLEFLIYFQGNSAPDKSGLPSDRFSAERTGGSVSTLTIQRTQQEDSAVYLCASSLAGSRPTDTQYFGPGTRLTVL.

In its sample, this clonotype was seen a few times. The chain carries TRBV7-2 and TRBJ2-2; maybe TRBD2 (6 bases). Germline V gene data show CDR1 as SGHTA and CDR2 as FQGNSA. The V gene lost 5 bases and the J gene lost 14 bases, with 15 bases spanning the gap. CDR3 size: 12 residues. The DNA of the CDR3 is TGTGCCAGCAGCCTTTCGGGGGAGTACCTGTTTTTT. It encodes CASSLSGEYLFF.

In this sample, this clonotype turned up a few times. For the CDR3, the DNA is TGTGCCACCACTCGCTCAGGGGGCTGGGAGACCCAGTACTTC. Encoded protein: CATTRSGGWETQYF. The chain employs TRBV15 and TRBJ2-5, with 8 bases that match TRBD1. The CDR3 loop spans 14 amino acids. Trimming removed 7 bases from V and 5 bases from J; junction bases left unmatched: 9. The V gene's germline CDR1 is LNHNV and CDR2 YYDKDF (reference sequence).

The gene calls are TRBV7-9 and TRBJ2-2; 10 bases line up with TRBD1. This CDR3 contains 15 residues. Germline loops: CDR1 SEHNR, CDR2 FQNEAQ (reference sequence). The V and J ends lost 6 bases and 7 bases, in that order; junction bases with no gene match: 8. CDR3 in amino acids: CASRRQGARDGELFF. DNA of the CDR3: TGTGCCAGCAGAAGACAGGGGGCCCGGGACGGGGAGCTGTTTTTT.

This clonotype turned up a few times. The chain links TRBV7-2 to TRBJ2-1; perhaps TRBD2 as D (7 bases). V was cut by 2 bases and J by 8 bases, with 16 bases left in between. Germline CDR1 SGHTA, CDR2 FQGNSA. The CDR3 spans 15 residues. CDR3 residues: CASSLKAGAHDEQFF. The DNA for the CDR3 is TGTGCCAGCAGCTTAAAGGCGGGGGCCCACGATGAGCAGTTCTTC.

The chain has TRBV7-9 and TRBJ2-7; TRBD1 matches 7 bases. Germline CDR1 and CDR2: SEHNR and FQNEAQ (reference sequence). CDR3 size: 15 residues. J lost 1 base, V lost 4 bases, and 7 bases had no gene match. The CDR3: CASSSRQGGSYEQYF. The CDR3 DNA follows: TGTGCCAGCAGCTCCCGACAGGGTGGGTCCTACGAGCAGTACTTC.

This sequence joins TRBV7-9 and TRBJ2-1, with D unresolved. The CDR3 runs to 11 residues. V was cut by 2 bases and J by 14 bases, with 10 bases left in between. Per germline, CDR1 SEHNR and CDR2 FQNEAQ (reference sequence). The CDR3 DNA follows: TGTGCCAGCAGCTTAAGTCAGGATGAGTTCTTC. As protein: CASSLSQDEFF.

The chain joins TRBV7-2 to TRBJ2-1; D call uncertain. The V gene's germline CDR1 is SGHTA and CDR2 FQGNSA. The CDR3 is made up of 14 amino acids. V lost 2 bases, J lost 2 bases, and 7 bases lay in between. The CDR3 loop is CASSLTSAYNEQFF. The CDR3 DNA reads as TGTGCCAGCAGCTTAACGTCCGCCTACAATGAGCAGTTCTTC.

The chain recombines TRBV12-3 or TRBV12-4 with TRBJ1-4; D is possibly TRBD1 (6 bases). This CDR3 region has 17 residues. V was shortened by 1 base and J by 7 bases, with 19 bases between the two germline ends. CDR3 loop: CASSLGGTWGAREKLFF. DNA for the CDR3: TGTGCCAGCAGTTTAGGAGGGACTTGGGGGGCTCGTGAAAAACTGTTTTTT.

In its sample, this clonotype was seen many times. This rearrangement joins TRBV20-1 to TRBJ2-5; no clear D. Trimming removed 2 bases at V and 0 bases at J, with 4 bases between. This CDR3 spans 12 amino acids. Germline CDR1 is DFQATT and CDR2 is SNEGSKA (reference sequence). The CDR3: CSARQYQETQYF. The CDR3 nucleotides read TGCAGTGCTAGACAGTACCAAGAGACCCAGTACTTC.

The chain employs TRBV10-2 and TRBJ2-5, with D maybe TRBD1 (6 bases). V lost 3 bases and J lost 2, with 10 bases in between. Germline V gene data show CDR1 as WSHSY and CDR2 as SAAADI. This CDR3 region has 14 residues. Written as DNA, the CDR3 is TGCGCCAGCAGTGACCGGACAGAACAAGAGACCCAGTACTTC. Translated: CASSDRTEQETQYF.

This clonotype was seen more than once but under ten times. The V and J genes are TRBV28 and TRBJ2-7; 7 bases line up with TRBD1. V dropped 5 bases and J dropped 4; count of bases not matched to a gene: 17. The CDR3 covers 17 residues. Germline V gene sequence: CDR1 MDHEN, CDR2 SYDVKM. CDR3 nucleotide sequence: TGTGCCAGCAGTCTCTCTCGATGGGGACAGTTGGAATACGAGCAGTACTTC. Protein sequence: CASSLSRWGQLEYEQYF.

The genes are TRBV6-5 and TRBJ2-6; D possibly corresponds to TRBD2 (5 bases). V was clipped by 9 bases and J by 4 bases, with 13 bases between them. The CDR3 runs 14 residues. The germline V gene encodes CDR1 MNHEY and CDR2 SVGAGI. In nucleotides, the CDR3 is TGTGCCAGTTCCAAAACGGGGGGGGCCAACGTCCTGACTTTC. It codes for CASSKTGGANVLTF.

The chain employs TRBV6-6 and TRBJ2-7; a weak D match, TRBD1 (5 bases). V gave up 6 bases and J gave up 0 bases, with 18 bases separating them. In germline, CDR1 is MNHNY, CDR2 SVGAGI (reference sequence). The CDR3 sequence is 16 residues long. CDR3 in amino acids: CASRNFQGWGSYEQYF. DNA of the CDR3: TGTGCCAGCAGGAACTTTCAGGGTTGGGGCTCCTACGAGCAGTACTTC.

CDR3: CATSGGSSSEKLFF. DNA of the CDR3: TGTGCCACCAGTGGCGGCTCGTCGAGTGAAAAACTGTTTTTT. The rearrangement uses TRBV24-1 and TRBJ1-4; D unclear. CDR1 is KGHDR and CDR2 is SFDVKD in the germline V gene. V lost 5 bases and J 7 bases, leaving 13 bases between the germline ends. CDR3 length: 14 amino acids.

This sequence joins TRBV27 and TRBJ2-3; D is ambiguous. The germline V gene has CDR1 MNHEY and CDR2 SMNVEV (reference sequence). The CDR3 spans 14 residues. V dropped 1 base and J dropped 5 bases, with 10 bases sitting between them. As DNA, the CDR3 is TGTGCCAGCAGTTTATTCGCCGCACGAGATACGCAGTATTTT. It translates to CASSLFAARDTQYF.

The chain couples TRBV20-1 to TRBJ2-1; TRBD2 matches at 10 bases. The CDR3 has 15 residues. Trimming cost V 3 bases and J 6 bases; bases outside gene matches: 8. CDR1 and CDR2 (germline): DFQATT, SNEGSKA (reference sequence). CDR3 loop: CSASSVTSGANEQFF. CDR3 sequence (DNA): TGCAGTGCTAGCAGCGTAACTAGCGGGGCCAATGAGCAGTTCTTC.

This clonotype occurred a few times. This chain uses TRBV7-8 with TRBJ1-3; D ambiguous. CDR3 length: 13 amino acids. Looked up from germline, CDR1 is SGHVS and CDR2 is FQNEAQ. Trimming removed 5 bases from V and 3 bases from J, with 8 bases in between. The CDR3 DNA sequence: TGTGCCAGCAGCGAGGACTATGGAAACACCATATATTTT. Translation: CASSEDYGNTIYF.

The chain is built from TRBV4-3 and TRBJ1-6, with no clear D. V shed 2 bases and J shed 7 bases, with 12 bases lying between them. Germline values: CDR1 LGHNA, CDR2 YSLEER. The CDR3 runs 15 residues. CDR3 DNA: TGCGCCAGCAGCCAAAATTTTGGGGTGAATTCACCCCTCCACTTT. Amino acid sequence: CASSQNFGVNSPLHF.

This clonotype showed up just a few times. V is TRBV6-5 and J is TRBJ1-4; no clear D. The CDR3 spans 14 residues. Trimming stripped 2 bases from V and 4 bases from J, with 8 bases between. The germline V gene encodes CDR1 MNHEY and CDR2 SVGAGI. The CDR3 spells CASSYRQINEKLFF. In DNA, the CDR3 is TGTGCCAGCAGTTACAGGCAAATTAATGAAAAACTGTTTTTT.

This clonotype was observed a few times. The CDR3 bases are TGTGCCAGCAGCCAATTCTCCTCCGGACTCGGGACCCAGTACTTC. This translates into CASSQFSSGLGTQYF. The J gene is TRBJ2-5, the V gene TRBV3-1; TRBD2 is a possible D gene (5 bases). Trimming took 2 bases from V and 7 from J, leaving 17 bases between them. This CDR3 is 15 amino acids long. CDR1 and CDR2 from the germline V gene are LGHDT and YNNKEL (reference sequence).